The T cell receptor (beta chain) described here comes from a study of cytomegalovirus exposure and HLA in healthy donors. Study in general: The same platform was used for the 110 or so validation repertoires and the approximately 670 first-cohort repertoires, a later analysis reported. Study-wide points: The study labeled fewer than 200 TCR beta chains cytomegalovirus-associated.

This CDR3 comprises 12 residues. The V and J ends lost 5 bases and 3 bases respectively, with 8 bases between them. CDR1 and CDR2 (germline): SEHNR, FQNEAQ (reference sequence). Sequencing was performed with immunoSEQ multiplex PCR; in TCRdb, only in-frame clones are kept and a portion is missing. The table has some 120,000 clones, around 94% seen once. The donors belonged to the 120-subject validation cohort, separate from the roughly 700-subject first cohort. This clone appeared once. The antigen is not known. The sample comprised PBMCs. This chain joins TRBV7-9 and TRBJ2-7; no reliable D call. This receptor was identified in a woman younger than 35 in good health and CMV-seronegative. As DNA, the CDR3 is TGTGCCAGCAGCGTCGCGAGCTACGAGCAGTACTTC. This translates into CASSVASYEQYF.